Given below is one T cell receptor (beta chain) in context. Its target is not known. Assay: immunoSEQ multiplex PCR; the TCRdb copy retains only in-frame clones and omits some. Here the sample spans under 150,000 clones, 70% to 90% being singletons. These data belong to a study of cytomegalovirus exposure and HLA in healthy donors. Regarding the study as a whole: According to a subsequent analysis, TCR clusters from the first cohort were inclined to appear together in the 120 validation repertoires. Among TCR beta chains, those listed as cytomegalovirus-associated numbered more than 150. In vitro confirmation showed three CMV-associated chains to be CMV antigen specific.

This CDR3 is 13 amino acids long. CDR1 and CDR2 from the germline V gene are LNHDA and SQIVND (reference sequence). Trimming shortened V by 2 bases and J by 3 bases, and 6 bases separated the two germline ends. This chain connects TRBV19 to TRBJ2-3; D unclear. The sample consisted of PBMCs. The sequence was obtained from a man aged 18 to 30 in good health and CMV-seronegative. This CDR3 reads CASSILVTDTQYF. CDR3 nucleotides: TGTGCCAGTAGTATACTAGTGACAGATACGCAGTATTTT.